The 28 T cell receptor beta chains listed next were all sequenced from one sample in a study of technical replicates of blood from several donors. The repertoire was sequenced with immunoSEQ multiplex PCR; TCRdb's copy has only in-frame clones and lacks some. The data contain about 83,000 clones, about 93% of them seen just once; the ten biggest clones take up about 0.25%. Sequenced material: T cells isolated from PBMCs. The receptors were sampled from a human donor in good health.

The CDR3: CASSFATANYGYTF. CDR3 DNA sequence: TGTGCCAGCAGTTTCGCCACAGCTAACTATGGCTACACCTTC. The V call is TRBV27, the J call TRBJ1-2; D is ambiguous. Germline CDR1 reads MNHEY; CDR2 reads SMNVEV (reference sequence). The V end was cut by 3 bases, the J end by 0 bases, with 8 bases between. CDR3 length: 14 amino acids.

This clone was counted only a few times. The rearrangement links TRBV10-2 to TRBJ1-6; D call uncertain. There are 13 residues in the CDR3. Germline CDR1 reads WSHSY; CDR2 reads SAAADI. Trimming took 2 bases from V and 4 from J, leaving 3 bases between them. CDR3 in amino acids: CASSEEYNSPLHF. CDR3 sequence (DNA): TGCGCCAGCAGTGAGGAGTATAATTCACCCCTCCACTTT.

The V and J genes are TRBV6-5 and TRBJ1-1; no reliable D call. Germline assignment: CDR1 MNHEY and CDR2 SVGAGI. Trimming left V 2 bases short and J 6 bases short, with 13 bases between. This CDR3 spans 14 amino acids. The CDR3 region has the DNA TGTGCCAGCAGTTACCAGGCTTCCGGCTCTGAAGCTTTCTTT. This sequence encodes CASSYQASGSEAFF.

CDR3 DNA sequence: TGTGCCAGCAGCTTGGGGGGCTTTGAAGTCTATGGCTACACCTTC. Encoded protein: CASSLGGFEVYGYTF. This rearrangement joins TRBV5-6 to TRBJ1-2; perhaps TRBD1 as D (5 bases). The germline V gene has CDR1 SGHDT and CDR2 YYEEEE. V lost 0 bases to trimming and J lost 4 bases, with 13 bases between them. CDR3 length: 15 amino acids. Supplemented by reference TRBV5-6 and TRBJ1-2, the full variable domain reads DAGVTQSPTHLIKTRGQQVTLRCSPKSGHDTVSWYQQALGQGPQFIFQYYEEEERQRGNFPDRFSGHQFPNYSSELNVNALLLGDSALYLCASSLGGFEVYGYTFGSGTRLTVV.

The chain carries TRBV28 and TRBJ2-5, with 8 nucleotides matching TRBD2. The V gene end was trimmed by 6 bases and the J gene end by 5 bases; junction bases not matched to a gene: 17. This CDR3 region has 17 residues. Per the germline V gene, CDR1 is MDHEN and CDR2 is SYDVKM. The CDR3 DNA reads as TGTGCCAGCAGCTCCCCCGGCAGAGCGGGAGTGCTTGAGACCCAGTACTTC. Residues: CASSSPGRAGVLETQYF.

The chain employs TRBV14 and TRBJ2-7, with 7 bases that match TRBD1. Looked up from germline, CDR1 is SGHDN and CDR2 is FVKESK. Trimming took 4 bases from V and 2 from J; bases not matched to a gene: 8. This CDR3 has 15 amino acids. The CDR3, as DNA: TGTGCCAGCAGCCCCCTAGGGGGCCCAACCTACGAGCAGTACTTC. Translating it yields CASSPLGGPTYEQYF. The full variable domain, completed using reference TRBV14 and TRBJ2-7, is EAGVTQFPSHSVIEKGQTVTLRCDPISGHDNLYWYRRVMGKEIKFLLHFVKESKQDESGMPNNRFLAERTGGTYSTLKVQPAELEDSGVYFCASSPLGGPTYEQYFGPGTRLTVT.

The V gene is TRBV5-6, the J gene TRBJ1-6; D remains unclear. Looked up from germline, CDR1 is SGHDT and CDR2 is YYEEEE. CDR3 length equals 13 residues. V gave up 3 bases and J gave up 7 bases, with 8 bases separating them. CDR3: CASSSLANSPLHF. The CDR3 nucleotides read TGTGCCAGCAGCTCACTAGCAAATTCACCCCTCCACTTT.

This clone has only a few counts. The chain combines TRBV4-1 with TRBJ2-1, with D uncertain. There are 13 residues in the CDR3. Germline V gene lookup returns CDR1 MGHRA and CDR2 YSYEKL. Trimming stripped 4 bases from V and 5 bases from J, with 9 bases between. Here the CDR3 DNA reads TGCGCCAGCAGCCGAGAGAGAGACAATGAGCAGTTCTTC. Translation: CASSRERDNEQFF.

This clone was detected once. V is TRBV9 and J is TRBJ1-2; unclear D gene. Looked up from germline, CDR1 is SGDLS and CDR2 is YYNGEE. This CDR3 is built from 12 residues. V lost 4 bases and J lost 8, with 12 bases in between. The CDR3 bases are TGTGCCAGCAGCCCTGACGGTAGCGGCTACACCTTC. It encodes CASSPDGSGYTF.

CDR3 sequence: CASSQPDRDNEKLFF. CDR3 bases: TGTGCCAGCAGCCAACCGGACAGGGATAATGAAAAACTGTTTTTT. This chain joins TRBV4-2 and TRBJ1-4; 8 nucleotides agree with TRBD1. Germline V gene lookup returns CDR1 LGHNA and CDR2 YNFKEQ. After removal of 2 bases from V and 4 bases from J, the junction contained 3 bases not matched to a gene. There are 15 residues in the CDR3.

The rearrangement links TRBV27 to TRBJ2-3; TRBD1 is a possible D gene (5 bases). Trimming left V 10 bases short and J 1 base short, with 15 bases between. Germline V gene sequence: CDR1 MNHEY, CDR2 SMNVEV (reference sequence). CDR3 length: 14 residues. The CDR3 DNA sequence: TGTGCCACCCAGGGTCCAAGGGGCACAGATACGCAGTATTTT. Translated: CATQGPRGTDTQYF.

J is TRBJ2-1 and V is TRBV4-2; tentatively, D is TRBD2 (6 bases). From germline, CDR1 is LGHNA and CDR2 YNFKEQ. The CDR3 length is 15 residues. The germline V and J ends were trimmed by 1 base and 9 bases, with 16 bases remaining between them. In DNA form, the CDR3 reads TGTGCCAGCAGCCAAGGGAGGGGCCGAGAAAGTGAGCAGTTCTTC. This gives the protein CASSQGRGRESEQFF.

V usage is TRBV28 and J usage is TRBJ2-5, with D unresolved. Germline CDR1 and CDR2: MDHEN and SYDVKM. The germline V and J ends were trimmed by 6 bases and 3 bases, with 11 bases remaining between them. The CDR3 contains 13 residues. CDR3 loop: CASSPLGEETQYF. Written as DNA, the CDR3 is TGTGCCAGCAGCCCCCTAGGAGAAGAGACCCAGTACTTC.

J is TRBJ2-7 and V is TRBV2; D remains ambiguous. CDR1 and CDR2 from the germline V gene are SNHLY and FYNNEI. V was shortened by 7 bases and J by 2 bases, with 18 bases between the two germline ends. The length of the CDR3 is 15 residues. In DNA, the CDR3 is TGTGCCAGCAATCCTCAGGTGGCTTCCACCTACGAGCAGTACTTC. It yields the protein CASNPQVASTYEQYF.

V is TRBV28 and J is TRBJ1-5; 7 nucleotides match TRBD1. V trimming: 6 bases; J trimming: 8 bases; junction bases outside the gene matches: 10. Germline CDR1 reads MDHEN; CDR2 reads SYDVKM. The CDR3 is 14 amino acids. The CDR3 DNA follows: TGTGCCAGCAGGCCCACAGGGGAAGTCAAGCCCCAGCATTTT. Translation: CASRPTGEVKPQHF. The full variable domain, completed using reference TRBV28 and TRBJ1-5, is DVKVTQSSRYLVKRTGEKVFLECVQDMDHENMFWYRQDPGLGLRLIYFSYDVKMKEKGDIPEGYSVSREKKERFSLILESASTNQTSMYLCASRPTGEVKPQHFGDGTRLSIL.

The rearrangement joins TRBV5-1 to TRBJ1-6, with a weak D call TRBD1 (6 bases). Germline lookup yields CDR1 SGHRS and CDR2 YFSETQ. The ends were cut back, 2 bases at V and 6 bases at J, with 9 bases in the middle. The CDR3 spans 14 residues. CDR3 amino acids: CASSFGRGNSPLHF. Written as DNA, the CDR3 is TGCGCCAGCAGCTTTGGCAGGGGTAATTCACCCCTCCACTTT.

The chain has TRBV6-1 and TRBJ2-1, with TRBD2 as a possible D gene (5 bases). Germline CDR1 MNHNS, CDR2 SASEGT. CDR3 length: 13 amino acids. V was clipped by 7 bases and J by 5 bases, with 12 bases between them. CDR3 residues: CASNTDGNNEQFF. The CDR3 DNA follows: TGTGCCAGCAATACCGACGGGAACAATGAGCAGTTCTTC.

CDR3 sequence (DNA): TGTGCCAGCAGCCACGACAGGGGGCAAGAGACCCAGTACTTC. It specifies CASSHDRGQETQYF. The chain couples TRBV7-2 to TRBJ2-5; the match to TRBD1 covers 9 bases. V lost 5 bases to trimming and J lost 2 bases; unmatched junction nucleotides: 3. Per germline, CDR1 SGHTA and CDR2 FQGNSA. This CDR3 spans 14 amino acids.

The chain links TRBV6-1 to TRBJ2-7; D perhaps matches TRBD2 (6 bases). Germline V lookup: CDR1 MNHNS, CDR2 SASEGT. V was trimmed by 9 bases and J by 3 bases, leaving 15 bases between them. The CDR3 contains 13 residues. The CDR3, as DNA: TGTGCCAGTCAGGCGGGATTACTCTACGAGCAGTACTTC. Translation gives CASQAGLLYEQYF.

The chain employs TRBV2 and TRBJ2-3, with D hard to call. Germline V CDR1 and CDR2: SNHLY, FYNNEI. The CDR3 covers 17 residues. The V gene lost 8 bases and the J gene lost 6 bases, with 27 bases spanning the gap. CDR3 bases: TGTGCCAGCTCCCGGCTCTACGAGCGCCCAAGAGAGGATACGCAGTATTTT. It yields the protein CASSRLYERPREDTQYF.

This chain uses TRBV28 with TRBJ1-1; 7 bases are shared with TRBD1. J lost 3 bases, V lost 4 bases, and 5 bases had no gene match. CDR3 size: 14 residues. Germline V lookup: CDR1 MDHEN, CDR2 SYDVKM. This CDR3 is CASSWKGAYTEAFF. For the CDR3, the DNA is TGTGCCAGCAGTTGGAAGGGGGCGTACACTGAAGCTTTCTTT.

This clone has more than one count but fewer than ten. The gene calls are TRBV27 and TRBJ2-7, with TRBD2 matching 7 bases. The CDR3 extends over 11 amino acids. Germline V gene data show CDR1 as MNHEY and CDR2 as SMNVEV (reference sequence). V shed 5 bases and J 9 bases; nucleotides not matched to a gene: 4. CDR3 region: CASSDAGAQYF. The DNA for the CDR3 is TGTGCCAGCAGTGATGCGGGAGCGCAGTACTTC.

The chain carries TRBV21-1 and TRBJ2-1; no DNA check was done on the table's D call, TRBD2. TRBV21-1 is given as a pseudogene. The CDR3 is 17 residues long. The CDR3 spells CASSELGGMKRGDEQFF. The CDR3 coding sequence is TGTGCCAGCAGCGAACTCGGGGGCATGAAGCGGGGGGATGAGCAGTTCTTC.

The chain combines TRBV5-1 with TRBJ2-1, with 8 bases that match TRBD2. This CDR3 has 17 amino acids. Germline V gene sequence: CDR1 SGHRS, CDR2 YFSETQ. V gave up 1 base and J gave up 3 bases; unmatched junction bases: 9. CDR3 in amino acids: CASSLSGAGVIYNEQFF. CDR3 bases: TGCGCCAGCAGCTTGTCAGGAGCGGGAGTGATCTACAATGAGCAGTTCTTC.

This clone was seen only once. The CDR3 region is CASRSSGGLDGEQFF. The DNA for the CDR3 is TGCGCCAGCCGCAGTTCGGGGGGGCTAGACGGTGAGCAGTTCTTC. The gene calls are TRBV5-1 and TRBJ2-1, with 8 bases lining up with TRBD2. CDR3 length equals 15 residues. CDR1 and CDR2 (germline): SGHRS, YFSETQ. V shed 7 bases and J 9 bases; nucleotides not matched to a gene: 15.

The CDR3 sequence: CASSVVGQASTDTQYF. The CDR3 DNA follows: TGTGCCAGCAGCGTAGTAGGACAGGCGAGCACAGATACGCAGTATTTT. The rearrangement joins TRBV9 to TRBJ2-3; 7 bases agree with TRBD1. Germline CDR1 and CDR2: SGDLS and YYNGEE. The CDR3 loop spans 16 amino acids. The trim removed 0 bases at V and 0 bases at J, leaving 4 bases unmatched.

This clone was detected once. CDR3 sequence: CASSDSGEGNSPLHF. The CDR3 DNA is TGTGCCAGCAGTGACTCAGGGGAGGGGAACTCACCCCTCCACTTT. This chain connects TRBV6-4 to TRBJ1-6, with a tentative D call TRBD1 (5 bases). Germline values: CDR1 MRHNA, CDR2 SNTAGT. This CDR3 contains 15 residues. V was clipped by 0 bases and J by 10 bases, with 13 bases between them.

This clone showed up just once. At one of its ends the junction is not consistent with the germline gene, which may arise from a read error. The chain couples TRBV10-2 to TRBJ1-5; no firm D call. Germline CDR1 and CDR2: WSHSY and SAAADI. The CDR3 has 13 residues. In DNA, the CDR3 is TGCGCCACCAGTGCAGATTTGGGCCAGCCCCAGCATTTT. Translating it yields CATSADLGQPQHF.